The 2 T cell receptor beta chains in this list originate from one sample, sequenced in a study of shared clonotypes between healthy human individuals. Only in-frame clones appear in the TCRdb table, and some are missing; sequencing was by immunoSEQ multiplex PCR. The sample lists 2 million to 2.5 million clones, less than 95% occurring once. Sample: naive CD4+ T cells from PBMCs. Documented subset: CD45RA+ positively selected. The receptors originated from a man between 18 and 29 years old in good health. Some clones in this sample may be carry-over from other donors' samples.

This sequence joins TRBV30 and TRBJ1-2; tentative D call: TRBD1 (5 bases). In germline, CDR1 is GTSNPN, CDR2 SVGIG (reference sequence). The CDR3 length is 15 residues. V lost 2 bases to trimming and J lost 4 bases, with 17 bases between them. The CDR3 nucleotides are TGTGCCTGGAGTTTACCGGGACGGGACTTCTATGGCTACACCTTC. Translation: CAWSLPGRDFYGYTF.

This clone was seen a single time. Here the CDR3 DNA reads TGTGCCAGTAGTATTTCGACAGGGGACACCTACGAGCAGTACTTC. Translated: CASSISTGDTYEQYF. V usage is TRBV19 and J usage is TRBJ2-7; 8 bases line up with TRBD1. CDR1 and CDR2 from the germline V gene are LNHDA and SQIVND (reference sequence). The CDR3 runs to 15 residues. With V trimmed by 3 bases and J by 2 bases, 6 bases remained unmatched.